This T cell receptor (beta chain) was documented in a study of shared T cell receptors in the human thymus. The CDR3 extends over 15 amino acids. V gave up 1 base and J gave up 5 bases; unmatched junction bases: 4. The germline CDR1 and CDR2 sequences are KGHSH and LQKENI. Libraries were prepared by immunoSEQ multiplex PCR; TCRdb keeps only in-frame clonotypes and omits some of them. Of more than 550,000 clones in the sample, 70% to 90% are singletons; the top ten hold more than 0.008%. A further study also used this sample, focusing on human thymus T cells. From that paper: Related research examined unrelated individuals and reported that their thymic repertoires overlapped highly.

Sequencing was done on a sample of thymocytes. This clonotype was obtained from a girl under three years old with a congenital heart defect. This chain links TRBV18 with TRBJ1-4, with 7 bases that match TRBD1. The CDR3 DNA follows: TGTGCCAGCTCACCACTTCCAGGGGGAAATGAAAAACTGTTTTTT. Translated, it gives CASSPLPGGNEKLFF.